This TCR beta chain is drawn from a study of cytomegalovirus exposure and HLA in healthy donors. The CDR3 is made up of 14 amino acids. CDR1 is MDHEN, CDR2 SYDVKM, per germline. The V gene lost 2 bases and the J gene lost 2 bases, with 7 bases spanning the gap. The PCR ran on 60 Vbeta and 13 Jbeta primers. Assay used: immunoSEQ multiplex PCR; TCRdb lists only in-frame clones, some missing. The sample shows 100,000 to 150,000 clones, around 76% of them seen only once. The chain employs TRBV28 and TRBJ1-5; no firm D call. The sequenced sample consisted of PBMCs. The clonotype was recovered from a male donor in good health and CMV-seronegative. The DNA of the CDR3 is TGTGCCAGCAGTTTAACCCCAGGCAATCAGCCCCAGCATTTT. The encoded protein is CASSLTPGNQPQHF.